Below, 8 T cell receptor beta chains from the same sample are listed, as sequenced in a study of regulatory T cells in long-lasting Graves disease. Arm-PCR of CDR3 regions and iRepertoire HTBI primers were the basis on which TCR beta libraries were built. TCRdb re-called the multiplex PCR reads through MiXCR, storing one row per CDR3 protein. This sample has around 320,000 distinct CDR3 sequences, with around 17% found just once. Time point noted: newly diagnosed GD, antithyroid drugs for less than 3 months. PBMC RNA served as the TCR library source. This sample was also put to use in a study of T cells in Graves' hyperthyroidism and ophthalmopathy.

The sequences come from peripheral blood mononuclear cells (PBMCs), collected at new diagnosis, from a patient treated with antithyroid drugs. These TCRs come from a man aged 35-49 years with Graves disease.

DNA of the CDR3: TGTGCCAGCAGTTACGGGCCCCTAGGGCGGGGAAGCACAGATACGCAGTATTTT. Protein product: CASSYGPLGRGSTDTQYF. J is TRBJ2-3 and V is TRBV6-5, with D maybe TRBD2 (6 bases). V was shortened by 2 bases and J by 0 bases, with 18 bases between the two germline ends. CDR3 length: 18 residues. Germline V gene lookup returns CDR1 MNHEY and CDR2 SVGAGI.

This clonotype appeared many times. V usage is TRBV7-9 and J usage is TRBJ2-1; 7 bases line up with TRBD1. The CDR3 consists of 15 residues. CDR1 is SEHNR, CDR2 FQNEAQ, per germline (reference sequence). V was clipped by 2 bases and J by 7 bases; unmatched bases: 8. CDR3 DNA: TGTGCCAGCAGCTTACAGGGGGTGACCGGGAATGAGCAGTTCTTC. Translation: CASSLQGVTGNEQFF. Full variable domain (remainder filled in from reference TRBV7-9 and TRBJ2-1): DTGVSQNPRHKITKRGQNVTFRCDPISEHNRLYWYRQTLGQGPEFLTYFQNEAQLEKSRLLSDRFSAERPKGSFSTLEIQRTEQGDSAMYLCASSLQGVTGNEQFFGPGTRLTVL.

In regard to this clonotype: It may be a read error: a sequence one base away is much more abundant. The V call is TRBV28, the J call TRBJ2-7, with D possibly being TRBD1 (6 bases). The germline CDR1 and CDR2 sequences are MDHEN and SYDVKM. The CDR3 is made up of 15 amino acids. V was cut by 5 bases and J by 6 bases, with 20 bases left in between. The CDR3 protein is CASSTTGYAAGEQYF. CDR3 bases: TGTGCCAGCAGTACTACAGGGTACGCCGCCGGCGAGCAGTACTTC. Full variable domain (outside the CDR3, taken from reference TRBV28 and TRBJ2-7): DVKVTQSSRYLVKRTGEKVFLECVQDMDHENMFWYRQDPGLGLRLIYFSYDVKMKEKGDIPEGYSVSREKKERFSLILESASTNQTSMYLCASSTTGYAAGEQYFGPGTRLTVT.

Ten or more counts support this clonotype. The J gene is TRBJ1-1, the V gene TRBV28; maybe TRBD1 (6 bases). Germline V gene sequence: CDR1 MDHEN, CDR2 SYDVKM. Deletions cut 7 bases from V and 1 base from J, with 13 bases between. CDR3 length: 14 residues. The CDR3 protein is CASTLGGANTEAFF. The CDR3 region has the DNA TGTGCCAGCACCCTCGGGGGGGCGAACACTGAAGCTTTCTTT.

This chain connects TRBV19 to TRBJ2-2; 8 nucleotides match TRBD2. The CDR3 is 14 amino acids. Losses at the gene ends were 11 bases for V and 5 bases for J; bases not matched to a gene: 10. CDR1 is LNHDA, CDR2 SQIVND, per germline (reference sequence). The CDR3 protein is CASAGGRITGELFF. The CDR3 nucleotides are TGTGCCTCTGCGGGGGGAAGAATTACCGGGGAGCTGTTTTTT.

This clonotype was observed at least ten times. The chain couples TRBV6-1 to TRBJ1-6; a possible D gene is TRBD1 (5 bases). The V and J ends lost 7 bases and 18 bases respectively, with 13 bases between them. This CDR3 has 10 residues. Germline CDR1 reads MNHNS; CDR2 reads SASEGT. CDR3 in DNA: TGTGCCAGCATGGACACGCAGACCCACTTT. Translating it yields CASMDTQTHF.

This clonotype appeared many times. V gene TRBV9 combines with J gene TRBJ2-2; D not certain. This CDR3 comprises 13 residues. Germline-derived CDR1 and CDR2 are SGDLS and YYNGEE. Between the trimmed V and J ends, which lost 0 bases and 5 bases, there was a span of 5 bases. CDR3 loop: CASSVGMTGELFF. CDR3 nucleotides: TGTGCCAGCAGCGTAGGGATGACCGGGGAGCTGTTTTTT.

This clonotype has a count of ten or more. The chain carries TRBV30 and TRBJ1-1; maybe TRBD1 (5 bases). The V gene's germline CDR1 is GTSNPN and CDR2 SVGIG (reference sequence). The V end lost 1 base, the J end lost 5 bases, and 11 bases lay between the germline ends. The CDR3 runs to 13 residues. Here the CDR3 reads CAWSGGRQTEAFF. In DNA form, the CDR3 reads TGTGCCTGGAGTGGAGGTCGACAGACTGAAGCTTTCTTT.